The rows below give T cell receptor beta chains drawn from one sample of a study of OX40 agonist ivuxolimab in advanced cancers. The method was immunoSEQ multiplex PCR; TCRdb's version includes in-frame clones alone and lacks a portion of them. The table lists fewer than 50,000 clones, more than 80% of them singletons, with over 2.5% in the top ten. The sample was CD4+ or CD8+ T cells sorted from blood, taken in a trial of the OX40 agonist ivuxolimab. The receptors derive from an adult with an advanced solid tumor such as melanoma, head and neck, liver or kidney cancer. Each CDR3 is given with its conserved first and last residue. The D gene is left open where the match is weak. The size field is filled for only some rows; it gives once, few, many or a size class.

TRBJ1-1,NA,TRBV11-2,NA,TGTGCCAGCAGCTTGGTCGGGGACACTGAAGCTTTCTTT,CASSLVGDTEAFF
TRBJ2-1,TRBD2,TRBV7-6,few,TGTGCCAGCACCCCGGGAGCGGGAGGGACTAATGAGCAGTTCTTC,CASTPGAGGTNEQFF
TRBJ1-5,NA,TRBV2,once,TGTGCCAGCAGTGAAGGGCGCGTAGGGCCCCAGCATTTT,CASSEGRVGPQHF
TRBJ2-5,NA,TRBV2,NA,TGTGCCAGCAGCCGAGACCAGGCCGACCAAGAGACCCAGTACTTC,CASSRDQADQETQYF
TRBJ1-1,NA,TRBV29-1,NA,TGCAGCGCTATCAGGGGGAACACTGAAGCTTTCTTT,CSAIRGNTEAFF
TRBJ2-1,TRBD2,TRBV27,NA,TGTGCCAGCAGGGCTCACCGGCTAGCGGTCTACAATGAGCAGTTCTTC,CASRAHRLAVYNEQFF
TRBJ1-3,NA,TRBV4-2,NA,TGTGCCAGCAGCCAAGCCGGCTCTGGAAACACCATATATTTT,CASSQAGSGNTIYF
TRBJ1-3,NA,TRBV27,few,TGTGCCAGTAGAAGGGGCGGATACGGGAACACCATATATTTT,CASRRGGYGNTIYF
TRBJ2-3,TRBD1,TRBV11-3,NA,TGTGCCAGCAGCTTATTCTCCGGGACAGCGAATTTCCGCACAGATACGCAGTATTTT,CASSLFSGTANFRTDTQYF
TRBJ2-7,NA,TRBV7-2,NA,TGTGCCAGCTACCCTCTGAGCTCCTACGAGCAGTACTTC,CASYPLSSYEQYF
TRBJ2-7,NA,TRBV9,few,TGTGCCAGCAGCGTAGCGGGTGGAATGAGCTCCTACGAGCAGTACTTC,CASSVAGGMSSYEQYF
TRBJ1-1,NA,TRBV5-8,once,TGTGCCAGCAGCTTGGATAGGAACACTGAAGCTTTCTTT,CASSLDRNTEAFF
TRBJ2-3,NA,TRBV7-2,NA,TGTGCCAGCAGCTTAAGGGGTGGAGATACGCAGTATTTT,CASSLRGGDTQYF
TRBJ2-1,NA,TRBV15,NA,TGTGCCACCAGCAGAGGGGCTCTCAATGAGCAGTTCTTC,CATSRGALNEQFF
TRBJ2-5,TRBD2,TRBV27,NA,TGTGCCAGCACCATGACTAGCGGGAGGGGTCAGGCAGAGACCCAGTACTTC,CASTMTSGRGQAETQYF
TRBJ1-6,TRBD1,TRBV5-1,once,TGCGCCAGCAGCTCGTTGACAGGGTCGAATTCACCCCTCCACTTT,CASSSLTGSNSPLHF
TRBJ2-1,TRBD1,TRBV15,NA,TGTGCCACCTCTGACAGGGGGCAATCCTACAATGAGCAGTTCTTC,CATSDRGQSYNEQFF
TRBJ1-1,NA,TRBV2,NA,TGTGCCAGCAGTGGAGGGGGTCACACTGAAGCTTTCTTT,CASSGGGHTEAFF
TRBJ1-1,NA,TRBV7-9,NA,TGTGCCAGCGGCCCGGGGGGTCGGTTGACTGAAGCTTTCTTT,CASGPGGRLTEAFF
TRBJ2-5,TRBD2,TRBV9,NA,TGTGCCAGCAGCGAGACAACGGGAGGGGAGACCCAGTACTTC,CASSETTGGETQYF
TRBJ2-1,NA,TRBV6-4,NA,TGTGCCAGCAGTCCCAGGGGGGGGACAGCCTACAATGAGCAGTTCTTC,CASSPRGGTAYNEQFF
TRBJ1-5,NA,TRBV6-1,NA,TGTGCCAGCAGTGAAAAGACTCAGCCCCAGCATTTT,CASSEKTQPQHF
TRBJ2-7,NA,TRBV27,few,TGTGCCAGCAGTTTCGTGGGGGGCGAGCAGTACTTC,CASSFVGGEQYF
TRBJ1-1,NA,TRBV2,NA,TGTGCCAGCAGTGAAGGAACAACTGGAGGACTGGAGGCTTTCTTT,CASSEGTTGGLEAFF
TRBJ2-7,NA,TRBV5-1,NA,TGCGCCAGCAGCCCCGACAACTACGAGCAGTACTTC,CASSPDNYEQYF
TRBJ2-3,TRBD2,TRBV7-3,NA,TGTGCCAGCAGCTTAAGGCGGGAGGGCGGCACAGATACGCAGTATTTT,CASSLRREGGTDTQYF
TRBJ1-3,NA,TRBV16,once,TGTGCCAGCAGCCAAGACAGGAGAAACACCATATATTTT,CASSQDRRNTIYF
TRBJ2-1,TRBD1,TRBV15,NA,TGTGCCACCAGCAGAGCCCCCGGGACAGGGGGTGAAGAGCAGTTCTTC,CATSRAPGTGGEEQFF